This T cell receptor beta chain derives from a study of blood T cell repertoires in COVID-19. There are 15 residues in the CDR3. V gave up 1 base and J gave up 0 bases, with 9 bases separating them. Germline CDR1 and CDR2: SEHNR and FQNEAQ (reference sequence). This table comes from immunoSEQ multiplex PCR, and its TCRdb copy is limited to in-frame clones, with some not included. Of over 130,000 clones in the sample, about 83% were seen once. The sample comprised peripheral blood. This sequence was found in a man aged 50 to 59 with acute or convalescent COVID-19. V is TRBV7-9 and J is TRBJ1-1; D is possibly TRBD1 (6 bases). The CDR3 bases are TGTGCCAGCAGCTTAGTGGGGGCCTTGAACACTGAAGCTTTCTTT. Translation gives CASSLVGALNTEAFF.